This T cell receptor beta chain was recorded in a study of blood T cell repertoires in COVID-19. In the original processing: Nucleated cell counts were estimated from reference gene primer amplification. Method: immunoSEQ multiplex PCR; TCRdb's copy keeps in-frame clones and lacks some. V and J calls and clone size are as listed in that table; D and trimming were resolved from the DNA. This sample has over 300,000 clones; nearly 90% occur once, and the top ten carry approximately 5.3%. Deletions cut 5 bases from V and 6 bases from J, with 13 bases between. Per germline, CDR1 MGHDK and CDR2 SYGVNS. This CDR3 has 14 residues.

This clonotype was obtained from a woman aged 30 to 39 who had recovered from COVID-19. The specimen sequenced was PBMCs or T cells enriched from blood (not recorded which). The rearrangement uses TRBV25-1 and TRBJ2-2; no firm D call. The CDR3 loop reads CASSSSRPPGELFF. In DNA form, the CDR3 reads TGTGCCAGCAGTAGTTCCAGGCCGCCCGGGGAGCTGTTTTTT.